The present T cell receptor beta chain was sequenced within a study of control samples from healthy donors and cancer patients. The V gene lost 1 base and the J gene lost 2 bases, with 12 bases spanning the gap. Germline CDR1 SGHDN, CDR2 FVKESK. The CDR3 extends over 15 amino acids. Assay: immunoSEQ multiplex PCR; the TCRdb copy retains only in-frame clones and omits some. The profile shows 110,000 to 150,000 clones, around 94% of them singletons. Sequencing was done on a sample of PBMCs. The sequence derives from a man in his 60s with colorectal cancer. The chain joins TRBV14 to TRBJ2-7, with D possibly matching TRBD1 (6 bases). The CDR3 is CASSQVRRGAYEQYF. In DNA, the CDR3 is TGTGCCAGCAGCCAAGTCCGCAGGGGCGCCTACGAGCAGTACTTC.